The clone carrying this T cell receptor (beta chain) has just a few counts. This sample was included in a study of response to subunit inactivated influenza vaccine. V lost 4 bases and J lost 6; bases outside the gene matches: 10. This CDR3 is built from 16 residues. From the RT-PCR reads, TCRdb called clonotypes with MiXCR, one entry per CDR3 protein. The sample carries hundreds of thousands of distinct CDR3 sequences, 6% to 9% recorded once. This receptor was identified in a man between 50 and 75 years old who received an inactivated influenza vaccine. The genes are TRBV12-3 or TRBV12-4 and TRBJ2-2; 8 bases are a match to TRBD1. The source material was PBMCs from blood, sampled about 24 months after vaccination. CDR3 protein: CASSSGQGIRAGELFF. CDR3 DNA sequence: TGTGCCAGCAGTTCCGGACAGGGAATCCGGGCCGGGGAGCTGTTTTTT.